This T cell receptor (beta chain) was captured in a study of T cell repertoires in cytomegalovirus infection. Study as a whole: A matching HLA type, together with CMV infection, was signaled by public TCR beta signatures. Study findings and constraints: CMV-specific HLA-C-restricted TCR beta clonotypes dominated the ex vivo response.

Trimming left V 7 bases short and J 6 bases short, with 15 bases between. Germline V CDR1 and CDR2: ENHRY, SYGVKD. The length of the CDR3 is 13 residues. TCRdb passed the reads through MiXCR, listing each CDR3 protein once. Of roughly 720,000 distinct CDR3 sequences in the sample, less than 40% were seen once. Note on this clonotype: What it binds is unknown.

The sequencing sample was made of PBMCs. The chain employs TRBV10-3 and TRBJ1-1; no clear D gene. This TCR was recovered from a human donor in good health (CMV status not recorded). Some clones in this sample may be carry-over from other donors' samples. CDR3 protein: CAITSSLSPEAFF. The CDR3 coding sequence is TGTGCCATCACCAGTTCCCTCAGCCCTGAAGCTTTCTTT.